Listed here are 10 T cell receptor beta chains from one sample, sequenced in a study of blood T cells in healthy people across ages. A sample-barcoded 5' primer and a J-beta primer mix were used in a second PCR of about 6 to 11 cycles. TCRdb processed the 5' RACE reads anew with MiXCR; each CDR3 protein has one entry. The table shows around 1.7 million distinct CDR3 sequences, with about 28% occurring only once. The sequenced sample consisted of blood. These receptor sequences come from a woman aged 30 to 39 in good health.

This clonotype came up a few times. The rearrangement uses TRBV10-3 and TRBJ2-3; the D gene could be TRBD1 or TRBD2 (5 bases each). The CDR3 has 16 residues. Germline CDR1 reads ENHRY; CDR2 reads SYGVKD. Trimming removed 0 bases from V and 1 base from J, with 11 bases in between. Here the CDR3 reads CAISESSGRGTDTQYF. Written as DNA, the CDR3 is TGTGCCATCAGTGAGTCATCGGGACGTGGCACAGATACGCAGTATTTT.

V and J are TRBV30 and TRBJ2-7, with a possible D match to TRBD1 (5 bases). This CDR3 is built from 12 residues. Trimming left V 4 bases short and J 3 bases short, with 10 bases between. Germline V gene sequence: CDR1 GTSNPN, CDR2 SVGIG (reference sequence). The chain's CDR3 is CAWTGKGYEQYF. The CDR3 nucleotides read TGTGCCTGGACAGGGAAAGGCTACGAGCAGTACTTC.

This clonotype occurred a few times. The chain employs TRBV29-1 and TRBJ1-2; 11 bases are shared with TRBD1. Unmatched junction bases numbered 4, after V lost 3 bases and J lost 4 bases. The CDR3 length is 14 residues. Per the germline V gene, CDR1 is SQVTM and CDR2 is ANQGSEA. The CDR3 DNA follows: TGCAGCGTTGAGCCCGGGACAGGGGGCTATGGCTACACCTTC. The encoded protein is CSVEPGTGGYGYTF. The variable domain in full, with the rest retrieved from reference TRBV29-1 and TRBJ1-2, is SAVISQKPSRDICQRGTSLTIQCQVDSQVTMMFWYRQQPGQSLTLIATANQGSEATYESGFVIDKFPISRPNLTFSTLTVSNMSPEDSSIYLCSVEPGTGGYGYTFGSGTRLTVV.

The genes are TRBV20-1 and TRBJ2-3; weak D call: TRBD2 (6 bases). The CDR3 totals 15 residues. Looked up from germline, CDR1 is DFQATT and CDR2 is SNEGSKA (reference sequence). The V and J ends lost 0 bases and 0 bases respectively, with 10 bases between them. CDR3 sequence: CSARDPGESTDTQYF. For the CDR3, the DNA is TGCAGTGCTAGAGATCCGGGGGAGAGCACAGATACGCAGTATTTT.

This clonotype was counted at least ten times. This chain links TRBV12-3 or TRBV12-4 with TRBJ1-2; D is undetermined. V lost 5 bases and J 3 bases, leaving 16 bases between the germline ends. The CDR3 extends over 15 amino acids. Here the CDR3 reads CASSPWAGGYYGYTF. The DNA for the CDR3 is TGTGCCAGCAGTCCCTGGGCCGGCGGATACTATGGCTACACCTTC.

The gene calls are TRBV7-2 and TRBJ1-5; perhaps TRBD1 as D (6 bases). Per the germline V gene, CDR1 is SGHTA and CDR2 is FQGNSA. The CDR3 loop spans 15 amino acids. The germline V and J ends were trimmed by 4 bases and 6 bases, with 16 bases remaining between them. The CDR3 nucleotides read TGTGCCAGCAGCTATACAGGGTTGAAAGGTCAGCCCCAGCATTTT. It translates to CASSYTGLKGQPQHF.

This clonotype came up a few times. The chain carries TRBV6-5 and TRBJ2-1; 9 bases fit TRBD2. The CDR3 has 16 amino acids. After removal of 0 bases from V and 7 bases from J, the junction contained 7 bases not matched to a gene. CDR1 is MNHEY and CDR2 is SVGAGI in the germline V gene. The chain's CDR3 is CASSYSAGGGQNEQFF. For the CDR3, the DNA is TGTGCCAGCAGTTACTCGGCGGGGGGGGGACAAAATGAGCAGTTCTTC.

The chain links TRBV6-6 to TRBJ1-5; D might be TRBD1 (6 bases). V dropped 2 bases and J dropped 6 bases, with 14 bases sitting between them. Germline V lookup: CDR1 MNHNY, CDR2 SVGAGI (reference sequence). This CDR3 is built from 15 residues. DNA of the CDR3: TGTGCCAGCAGTTACGGGTTTGGGGGGCTTCAGCCCCAGCATTTT. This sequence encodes CASSYGFGGLQPQHF.

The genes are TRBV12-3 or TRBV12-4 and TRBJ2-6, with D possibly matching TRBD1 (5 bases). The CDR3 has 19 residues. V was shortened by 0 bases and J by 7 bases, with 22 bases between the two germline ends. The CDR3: CASSLARGRAQARANVLTF. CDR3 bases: TGTGCCAGCAGTTTAGCTAGGGGCAGGGCCCAGGCAAGAGCCAACGTCCTGACTTTC.

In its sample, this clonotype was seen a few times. The CDR3 DNA reads TGCGCCAGCAGGAACCCGGGCCCGGAGGGCAATGAGCAGTTCTTC. It translates to CASRNPGPEGNEQFF. The chain joins TRBV5-1 to TRBJ2-1, with D possibly TRBD2 on 6 matching bases. Germline CDR1 and CDR2: SGHRS and YFSETQ. V was trimmed by 5 bases and J by 6 bases, leaving 18 bases between them. The CDR3 length is 15 residues.